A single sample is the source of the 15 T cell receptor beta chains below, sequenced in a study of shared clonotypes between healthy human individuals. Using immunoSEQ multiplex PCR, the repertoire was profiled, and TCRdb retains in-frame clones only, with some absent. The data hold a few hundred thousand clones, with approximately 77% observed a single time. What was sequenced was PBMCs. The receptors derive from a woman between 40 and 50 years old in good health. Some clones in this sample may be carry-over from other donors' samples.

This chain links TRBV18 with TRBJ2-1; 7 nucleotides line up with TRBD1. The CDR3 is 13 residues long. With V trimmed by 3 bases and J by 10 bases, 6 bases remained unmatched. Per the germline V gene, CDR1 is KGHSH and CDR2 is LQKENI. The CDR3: CASSPARDREQFF. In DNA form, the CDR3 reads TGTGCCAGCTCACCGGCACGGGACAGAGAGCAGTTCTTC.

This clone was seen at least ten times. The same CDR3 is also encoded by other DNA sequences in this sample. CDR3 coding DNA: TGCGCCAGCAGCCCTGCTAGGGGGCGTGGGGCCAACGTCCTGACTTTC. Translated, it gives CASSPARGRGANVLTF. The chain carries TRBV23-1 and TRBJ2-6, with TRBD1 matching over 7 bases. TRBV23-1 belongs to the ORF category, with a function that is uncertain. Unmatched junction bases numbered 8, after V lost 6 bases and J lost 3 bases. This CDR3 is built from 16 residues.

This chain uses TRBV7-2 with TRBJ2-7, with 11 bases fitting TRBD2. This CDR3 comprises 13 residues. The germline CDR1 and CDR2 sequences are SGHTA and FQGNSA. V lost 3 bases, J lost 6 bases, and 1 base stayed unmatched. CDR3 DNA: TGTGCCAGCAGCTTTAGCGGGAGGGGCGAGCAGTACTTC. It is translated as CASSFSGRGEQYF. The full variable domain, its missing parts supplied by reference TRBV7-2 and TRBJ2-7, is GAGVSQSPSNKVTEKGKDVELRCDPISGHTALYWYRQSLGQGLEFLIYFQGNSAPDKSGLPSDRFSAERTGGSVSTLTIQRTQQEDSAVYLCASSFSGRGEQYFGPGTRLTVT.

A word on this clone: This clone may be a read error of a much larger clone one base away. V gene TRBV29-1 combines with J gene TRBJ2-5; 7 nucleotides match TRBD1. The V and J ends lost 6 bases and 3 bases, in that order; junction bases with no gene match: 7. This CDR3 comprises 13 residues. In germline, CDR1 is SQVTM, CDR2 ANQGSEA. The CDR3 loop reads CSVAGTDKETQYF. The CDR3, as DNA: TGCAGCGTCGCAGGGACAGATAAAGAGACCCAGTACTTC.

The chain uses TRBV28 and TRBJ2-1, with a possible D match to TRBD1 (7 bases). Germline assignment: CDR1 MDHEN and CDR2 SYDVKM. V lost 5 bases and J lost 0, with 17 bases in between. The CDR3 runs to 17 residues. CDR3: CASSRDSHGSSYNEQFF. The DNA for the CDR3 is TGTGCCAGCAGTCGGGACAGTCACGGGAGCTCCTACAATGAGCAGTTCTTC.

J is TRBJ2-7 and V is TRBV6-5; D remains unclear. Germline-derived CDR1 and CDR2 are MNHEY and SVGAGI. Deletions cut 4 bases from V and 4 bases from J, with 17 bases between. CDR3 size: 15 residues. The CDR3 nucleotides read TGTGCCAGCAGTTCCTTCGGTACTACCACATACGAGCAGTACTTC. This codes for CASSSFGTTTYEQYF.

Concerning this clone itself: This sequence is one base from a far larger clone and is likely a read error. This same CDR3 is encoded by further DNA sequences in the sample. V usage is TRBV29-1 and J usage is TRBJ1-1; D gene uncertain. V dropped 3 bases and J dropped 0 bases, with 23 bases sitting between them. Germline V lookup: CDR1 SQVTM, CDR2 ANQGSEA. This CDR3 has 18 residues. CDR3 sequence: CSVEPSHLVSDMNTEAFF. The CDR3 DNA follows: TGCAGCGTTGAGCCTTCCCACTTGGTGTCGGATATGAACACTGAAGCTTTCTTT.

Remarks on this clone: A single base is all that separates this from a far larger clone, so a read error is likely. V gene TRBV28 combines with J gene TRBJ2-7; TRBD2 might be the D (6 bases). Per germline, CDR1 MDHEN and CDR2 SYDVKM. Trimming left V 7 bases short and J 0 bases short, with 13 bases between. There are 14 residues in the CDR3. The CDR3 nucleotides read TGTGCCAGCAATGGGGGGTACGGCTCCTACGAGCAGTACTTC. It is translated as CASNGGYGSYEQYF. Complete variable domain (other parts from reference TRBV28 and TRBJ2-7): DVKVTQSSRYLVKRTGEKVFLECVQDMDHENMFWYRQDPGLGLRLIYFSYDVKMKEKGDIPEGYSVSREKKERFSLILESASTNQTSMYLCASNGGYGSYEQYFGPGTRLTVT.

DNA for the CDR3: TGCAGCGTTGAATCGGCAAGCTACAATGAGCAGTTCTTC. Translation: CSVESASYNEQFF. V is TRBV29-1 and J is TRBJ2-1; D gene ambiguous. The CDR3 spans 13 residues. The V gene lost 2 bases and the J gene lost 3 bases, with 8 bases spanning the gap. Looked up from germline, CDR1 is SQVTM and CDR2 is ANQGSEA.

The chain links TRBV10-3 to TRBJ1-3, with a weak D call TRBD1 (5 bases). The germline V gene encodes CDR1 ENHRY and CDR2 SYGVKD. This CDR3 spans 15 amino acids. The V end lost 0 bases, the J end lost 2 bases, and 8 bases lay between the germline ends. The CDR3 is CAISESGGTGNTIYF. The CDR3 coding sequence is TGTGCCATCAGTGAGTCCGGGGGTACTGGAAACACCATATATTTT.

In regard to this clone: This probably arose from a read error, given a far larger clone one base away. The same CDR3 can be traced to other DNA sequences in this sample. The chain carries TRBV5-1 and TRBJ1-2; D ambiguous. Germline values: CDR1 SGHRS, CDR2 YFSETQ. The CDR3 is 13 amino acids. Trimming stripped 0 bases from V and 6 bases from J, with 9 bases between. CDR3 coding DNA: TGCGCCAGCAGCTTGGCGTCGGAAGATGGCTACACCTTC. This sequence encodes CASSLASEDGYTF.

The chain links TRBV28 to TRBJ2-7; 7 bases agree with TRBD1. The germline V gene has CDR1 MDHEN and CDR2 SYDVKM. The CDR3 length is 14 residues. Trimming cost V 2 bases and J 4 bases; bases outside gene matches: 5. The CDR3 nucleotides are TGTGCCAGCAGTTTACCACAGGGGCGGTACGAGCAGTACTTC. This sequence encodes CASSLPQGRYEQYF.

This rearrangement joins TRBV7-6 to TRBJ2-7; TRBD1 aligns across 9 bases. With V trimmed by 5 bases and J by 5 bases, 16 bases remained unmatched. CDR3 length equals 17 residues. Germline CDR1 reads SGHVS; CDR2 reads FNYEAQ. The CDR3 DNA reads TGTGCCAGCAGCGACCCCACCGGCGGGACAGGGACACACGAGCAGTACTTC. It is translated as CASSDPTGGTGTHEQYF.

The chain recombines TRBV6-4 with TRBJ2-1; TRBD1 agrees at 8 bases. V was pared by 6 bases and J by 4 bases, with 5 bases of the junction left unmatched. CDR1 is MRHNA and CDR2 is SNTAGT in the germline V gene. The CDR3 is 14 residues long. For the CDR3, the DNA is TGTGCCAGCAGACCGGGACAGGAGTACAATGAGCAGTTCTTC. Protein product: CASRPGQEYNEQFF.

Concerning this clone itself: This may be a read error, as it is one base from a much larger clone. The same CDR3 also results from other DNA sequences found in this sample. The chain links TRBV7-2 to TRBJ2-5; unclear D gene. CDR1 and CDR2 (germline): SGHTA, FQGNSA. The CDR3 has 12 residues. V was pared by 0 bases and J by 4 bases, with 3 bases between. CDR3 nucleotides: TGTGCCAGCAGCTTAGCTCGAGAGACCCAGTACTTC. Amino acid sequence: CASSLARETQYF.